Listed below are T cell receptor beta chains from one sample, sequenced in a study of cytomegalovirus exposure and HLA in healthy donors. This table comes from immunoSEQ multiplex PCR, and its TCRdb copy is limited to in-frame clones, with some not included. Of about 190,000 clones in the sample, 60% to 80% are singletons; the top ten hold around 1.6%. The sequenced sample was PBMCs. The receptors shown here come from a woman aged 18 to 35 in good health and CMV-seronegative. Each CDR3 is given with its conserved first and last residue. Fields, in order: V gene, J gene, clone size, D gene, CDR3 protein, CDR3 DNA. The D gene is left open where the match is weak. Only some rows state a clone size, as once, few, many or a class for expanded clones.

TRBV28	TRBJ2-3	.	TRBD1	CASSAGTGDTDTQYF	TGTGCCAGCAGCGCCGGGACAGGGGATACAGATACGCAGTATTTT
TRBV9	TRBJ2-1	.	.	CASSTGQTNEQFF	TGTGCCAGCAGCACCGGACAGACCAATGAGCAGTTCTTC
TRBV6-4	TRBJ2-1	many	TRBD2	CASSDSSSGAQFF	TGTGCCAGCAGTGACTCATCTAGCGGGGCGCAGTTCTTC
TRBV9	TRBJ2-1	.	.	CASSGAGPLDEQFF	TGTGCCAGCAGCGGGGCGGGGCCTTTAGATGAGCAGTTCTTC
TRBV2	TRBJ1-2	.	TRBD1	CASSEARTGMDGYTF	TGTGCCAGCAGTGAAGCCCGGACAGGGATGGATGGCTACACCTTC
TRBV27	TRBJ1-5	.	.	CASSSVPGDQPQHF	TGTGCCAGCAGTTCGGTCCCTGGAGATCAGCCCCAGCATTTT
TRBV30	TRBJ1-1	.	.	CAWIYAGPSQGISEAFF	TGTGCCTGGATTTATGCGGGCCCCTCCCAAGGCATCTCTGAAGCTTTCTTT
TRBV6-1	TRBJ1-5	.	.	CASSEEGNQPQHF	TGTGCCAGCAGTGAGGAGGGCAATCAGCCCCAGCATTTT
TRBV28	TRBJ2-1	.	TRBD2	CASSIGRGSRYNEQFF	TGTGCCAGCAGTATCGGGAGGGGCAGCCGCTACAATGAGCAGTTCTTC
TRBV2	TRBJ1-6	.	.	CASSDAGSSYNSPLHF	TGTGCCAGCAGTGATGCGGGGAGCTCCTATAATTCACCCCTCCACTTT
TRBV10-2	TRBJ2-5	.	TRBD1	CASSEPRQGETQYF	TGCGCCAGCAGTGAGCCTCGACAGGGTGAGACCCAGTACTTC
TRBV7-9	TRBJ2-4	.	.	CASSSEAKNIQYF	TGTGCCAGCTCTAGTGAGGCGAAAAACATTCAGTACTTC
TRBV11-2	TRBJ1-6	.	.	CASSLIGEFSNSPLHF	TGTGCCAGCAGCTTAATTGGAGAATTCTCCAATTCACCCCTCCACTTT
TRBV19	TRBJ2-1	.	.	CASSPRTVHEQFF	TGTGCCAGTAGTCCTCGGACAGTTCACGAGCAGTTCTTC
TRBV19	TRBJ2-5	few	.	CATAGYETQYF	TGTGCCACCGCAGGGTATGAGACCCAGTACTTC
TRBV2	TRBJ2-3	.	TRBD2	CASSTSGTSTDTQYF	TGTGCCAGCAGTACTAGCGGGACTAGCACAGATACGCAGTATTTT
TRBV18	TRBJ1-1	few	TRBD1	CASSSDRGLVNTEAFF	TGTGCCAGCTCATCAGACAGGGGGCTGGTGAACACTGAAGCTTTCTTT
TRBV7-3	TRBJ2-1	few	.	CASSLGSFREQFF	TGTGCCAGCAGCTTAGGTAGCTTTCGCGAGCAGTTCTTC
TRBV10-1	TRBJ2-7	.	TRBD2	CASSDSREEDEQYF	TGCGCCAGCAGTGACTCGCGGGAGGAGGACGAGCAGTACTTC
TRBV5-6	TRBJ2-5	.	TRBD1	CASSSTGVETQYF	TGTGCCAGCAGCTCTACAGGGGTTGAGACCCAGTACTTC
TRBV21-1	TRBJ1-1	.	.	CASNTGQGGRTEAFF	TGTGCCAGCAACACGGGACAGGGGGGTCGGACTGAAGCTTTCTTT
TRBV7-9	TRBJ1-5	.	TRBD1	CASTLGQDIDQPQHF	TGTGCCAGCACCCTCGGACAGGACATCGATCAGCCCCAGCATTTT
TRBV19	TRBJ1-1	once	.	CASSNSPVLNTEAFF	TGTGCCAGTAGTAACAGCCCGGTCCTGAACACTGAAGCTTTCTTT
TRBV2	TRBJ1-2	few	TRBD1	CASSGGDRGLSNYGYTF	TGTGCCAGCAGTGGGGGAGACAGGGGCCTATCTAACTATGGCTACACCTTC
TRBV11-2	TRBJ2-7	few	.	CASSSLVTSYEQYF	TGTGCCAGCAGCTCGCTAGTAACAAGCTACGAGCAGTACTTC
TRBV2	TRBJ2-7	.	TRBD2	CASSGMASGVGEQYF	TGTGCCAGCAGTGGGATGGCTAGCGGGGTCGGGGAGCAGTACTTC
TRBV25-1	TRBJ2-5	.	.	CASSEYRRPLQETQYF	TGTGCCAGCAGTGAATATAGGCGGCCCCTACAAGAGACCCAGTACTTC
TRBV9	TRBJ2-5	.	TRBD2	CASSTGAGGQTQYF	TGTGCCAGCAGCACCGGTGCGGGGGGACAGACCCAGTACTTC
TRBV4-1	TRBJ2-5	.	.	CASSQPQGRRQETQYF	TGCGCCAGCAGCCAGCCTCAGGGGCGGCGGCAAGAGACCCAGTACTTC
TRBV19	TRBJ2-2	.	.	CASSMGGTRNTGELFF	TGTGCCAGTAGTATGGGCGGGACCCGGAACACCGGGGAGCTGTTTTTT
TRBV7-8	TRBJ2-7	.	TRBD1	CASSPNRGNEQYF	TGTGCCAGCAGCCCCAACAGGGGCAACGAGCAGTACTTC
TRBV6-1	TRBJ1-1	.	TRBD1	CASSGQGLEAFF	TGTGCCAGCAGTGGACAGGGTCTTGAAGCTTTCTTT
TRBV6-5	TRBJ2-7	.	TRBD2	CASRGTSGGYEQYF	TGTGCCAGCAGGGGGACTAGCGGTGGATACGAGCAGTACTTC
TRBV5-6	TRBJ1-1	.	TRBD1	CASSSDRVDVIATEAFF	TGTGCCAGCAGCTCGGACAGGGTAGACGTGATTGCCACTGAAGCTTTCTTT
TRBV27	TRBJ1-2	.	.	CASSPQTVGGYTF	TGTGCCAGCAGCCCCCAAACAGTTGGTGGCTACACCTTC
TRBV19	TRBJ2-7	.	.	CASSIVGKWTGTPSGDEQYF	TGTGCCAGTAGTATAGTGGGGAAATGGACCGGGACACCTTCAGGGGACGAGCAGTACTTC
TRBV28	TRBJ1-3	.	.	CASSPSGVGTGNTIYF	TGTGCCAGCAGTCCCTCAGGGGTAGGAACTGGAAACACCATATATTTT
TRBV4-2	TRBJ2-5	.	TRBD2	CASRQDGGGSPETQYF	TGTGCCAGCAGACAAGACGGGGGGGGATCCCCAGAGACCCAGTACTTC
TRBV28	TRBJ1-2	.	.	CASLQGSRGYTF	TGTGCCAGCCTACAGGGCTCAAGGGGCTACACCTTC
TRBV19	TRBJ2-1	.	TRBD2	CASKYGASGIDNNEQFF	TGTGCCAGTAAGTACGGAGCTAGCGGGATTGATAACAATGAGCAGTTCTTC
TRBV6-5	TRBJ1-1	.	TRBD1	CASSYPIGTGGEAFF	TGTGCCAGCAGTTACCCAATCGGGACAGGGGGGGAAGCTTTCTTT
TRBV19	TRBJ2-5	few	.	CASSLGPTYQETQYF	TGTGCCAGTAGTCTCGGTCCAACGTACCAAGAGACCCAGTACTTC
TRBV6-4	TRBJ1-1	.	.	CASSDPGYSGAFF	TGTGCCAGCAGTGACCCAGGGTATTCGGGAGCTTTCTTT
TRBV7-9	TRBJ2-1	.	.	CASSLRQSKIPEQFF	TGTGCCAGCAGCTTACGACAGTCGAAGATTCCTGAGCAGTTCTTC
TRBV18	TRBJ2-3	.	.	CASSPLPFSDTQYF	TGTGCCAGCTCACCCTTGCCCTTTAGCGATACGCAGTATTTT